This entry describes one T cell receptor (beta chain). The antigen remains unidentified. The time point: week 11, during vaccination. The investigators gave 300 ug of mutant IDH1 20-mer peptide in each vaccine dose, together with topical imiquimod. This CDR3 is 16 amino acids long. Between the trimmed V and J ends, which lost 0 bases and 7 bases, there was a span of 15 bases. Germline CDR1 is SNHLY and CDR2 is FYNNEI. The sample belongs to a study of a mutant IDH1 vaccine in newly diagnosed glioma. The assay was immunoSEQ multiplex PCR, and TCRdb's table has in-frame clones only and misses some. Of roughly 130,000 clones listed, roughly 78% were seen once; the top ten hold 4.5% to 5.5%.

This sequence joins TRBV2 and TRBJ2-2, with D perhaps matching TRBD1 or TRBD2 (7 bases each). The TCR originated in a man in his forties with glioma. The sample consisted of PBMCs, taken from a glioma patient whose treatment included an IDH1 peptide vaccine. CDR3 DNA: TGTGCCAGCAGTGAAGCGGTCCGGGGGGACAGCGGGGAGCTGTTTTTT. Translation gives CASSEAVRGDSGELFF.